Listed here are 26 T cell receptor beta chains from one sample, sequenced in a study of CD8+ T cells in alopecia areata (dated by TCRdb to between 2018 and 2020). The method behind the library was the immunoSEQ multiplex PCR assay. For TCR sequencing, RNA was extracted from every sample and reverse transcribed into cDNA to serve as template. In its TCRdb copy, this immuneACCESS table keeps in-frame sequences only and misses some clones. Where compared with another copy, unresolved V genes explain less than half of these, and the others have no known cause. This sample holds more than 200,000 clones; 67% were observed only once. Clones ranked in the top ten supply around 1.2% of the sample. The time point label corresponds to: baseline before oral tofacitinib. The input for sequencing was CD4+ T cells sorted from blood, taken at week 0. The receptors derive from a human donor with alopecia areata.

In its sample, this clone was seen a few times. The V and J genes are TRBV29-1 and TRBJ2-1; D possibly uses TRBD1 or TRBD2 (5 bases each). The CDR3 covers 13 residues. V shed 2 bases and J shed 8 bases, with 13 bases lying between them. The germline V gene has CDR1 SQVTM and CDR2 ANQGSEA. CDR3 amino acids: CSVETRGSDEQFF. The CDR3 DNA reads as TGCAGCGTTGAAACGAGGGGCTCGGATGAGCAGTTCTTC.

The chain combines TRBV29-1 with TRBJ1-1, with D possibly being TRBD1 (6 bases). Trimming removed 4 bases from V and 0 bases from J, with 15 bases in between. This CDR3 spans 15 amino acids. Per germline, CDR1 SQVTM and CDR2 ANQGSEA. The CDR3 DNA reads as TGCAGCGTTGGGTTAACAGGGCCCATGAACACTGAAGCTTTCTTT. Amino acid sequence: CSVGLTGPMNTEAFF.

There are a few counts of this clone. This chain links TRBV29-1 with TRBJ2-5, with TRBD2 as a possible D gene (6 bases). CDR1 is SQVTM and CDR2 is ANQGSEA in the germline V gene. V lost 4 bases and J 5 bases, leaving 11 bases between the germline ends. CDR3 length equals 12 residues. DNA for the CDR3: TGCAGCGTTGGCGGGGTAGGGGAGACCCAGTACTTC. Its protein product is CSVGGVGETQYF.

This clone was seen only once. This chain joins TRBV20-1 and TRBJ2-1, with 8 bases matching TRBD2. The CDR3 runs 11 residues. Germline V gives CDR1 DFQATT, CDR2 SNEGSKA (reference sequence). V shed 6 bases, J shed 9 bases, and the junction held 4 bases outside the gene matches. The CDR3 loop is CSAGRAREQFF. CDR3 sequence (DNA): TGCAGTGCCGGGAGGGCCCGTGAGCAGTTCTTC.

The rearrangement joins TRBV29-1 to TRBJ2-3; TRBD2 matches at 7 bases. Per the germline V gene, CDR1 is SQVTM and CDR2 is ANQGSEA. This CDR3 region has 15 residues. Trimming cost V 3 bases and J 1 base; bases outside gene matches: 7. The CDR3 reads CSVEVLAARTDTQYF. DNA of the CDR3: TGCAGCGTTGAGGTCCTAGCGGCACGCACAGATACGCAGTATTTT.

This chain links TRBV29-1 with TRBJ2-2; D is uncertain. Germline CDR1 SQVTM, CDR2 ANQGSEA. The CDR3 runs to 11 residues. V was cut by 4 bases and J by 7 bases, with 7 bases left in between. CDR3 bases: TGCAGCGTTGGACGGAACGGGGAGCTGTTTTTT. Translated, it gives CSVGRNGELFF.

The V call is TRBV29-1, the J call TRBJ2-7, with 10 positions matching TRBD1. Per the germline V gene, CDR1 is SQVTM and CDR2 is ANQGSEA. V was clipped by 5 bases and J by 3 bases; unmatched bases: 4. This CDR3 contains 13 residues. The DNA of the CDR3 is TGCAGCGTTCTCCGGGACAGGGGCTACGAGCAGTACTTC. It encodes CSVLRDRGYEQYF.

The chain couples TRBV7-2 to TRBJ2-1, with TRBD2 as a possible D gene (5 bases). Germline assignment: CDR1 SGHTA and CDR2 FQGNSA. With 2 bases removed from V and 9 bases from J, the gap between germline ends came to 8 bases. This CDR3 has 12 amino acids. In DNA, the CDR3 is TGTGCCAGCAGCTTACGGGGTGTTGAGCAGTTCTTC. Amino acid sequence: CASSLRGVEQFF.

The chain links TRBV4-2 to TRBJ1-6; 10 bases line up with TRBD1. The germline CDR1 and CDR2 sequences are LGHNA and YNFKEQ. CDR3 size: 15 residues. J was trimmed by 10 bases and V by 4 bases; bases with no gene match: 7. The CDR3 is CASSLPGQGPSPLHF. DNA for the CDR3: TGTGCCAGCAGCCTCCCGGGACAGGGGCCCTCACCCCTCCACTTT.

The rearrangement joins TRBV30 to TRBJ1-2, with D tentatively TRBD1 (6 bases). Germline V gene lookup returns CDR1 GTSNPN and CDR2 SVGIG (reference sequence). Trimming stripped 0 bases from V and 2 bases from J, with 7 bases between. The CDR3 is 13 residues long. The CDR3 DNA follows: TGTGCCTGGAGTGTAGGGACAAACTATGGCTACACCTTC. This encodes CAWSVGTNYGYTF.

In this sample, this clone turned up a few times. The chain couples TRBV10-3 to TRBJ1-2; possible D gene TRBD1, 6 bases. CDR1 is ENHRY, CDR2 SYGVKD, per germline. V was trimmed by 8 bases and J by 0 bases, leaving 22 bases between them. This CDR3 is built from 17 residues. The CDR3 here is CAILPTIADSSNYGYTF. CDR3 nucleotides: TGTGCCATCCTCCCCACGATCGCGGACAGTTCTAACTATGGCTACACCTTC.

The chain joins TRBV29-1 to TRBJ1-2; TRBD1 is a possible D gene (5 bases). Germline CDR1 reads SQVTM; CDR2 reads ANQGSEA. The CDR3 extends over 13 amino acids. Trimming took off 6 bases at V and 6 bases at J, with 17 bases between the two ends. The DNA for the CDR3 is TGCAGCGTCTCCGGACAAGGGAGCGATGGCTACACCTTC. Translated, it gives CSVSGQGSDGYTF. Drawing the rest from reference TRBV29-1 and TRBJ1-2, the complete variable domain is SAVISQKPSRDICQRGTSLTIQCQVDSQVTMMFWYRQQPGQSLTLIATANQGSEATYESGFVIDKFPISRPNLTFSTLTVSNMSPEDSSIYLCSVSGQGSDGYTFGSGTRLTVV.

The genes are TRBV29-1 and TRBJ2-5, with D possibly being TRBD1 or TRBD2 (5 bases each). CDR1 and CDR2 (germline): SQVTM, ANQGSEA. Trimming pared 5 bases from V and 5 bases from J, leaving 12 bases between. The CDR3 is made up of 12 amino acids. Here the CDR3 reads CSVTEGIETQYF. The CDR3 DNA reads TGCAGCGTTACTGAGGGGATCGAGACCCAGTACTTC.

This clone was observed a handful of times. The CDR3 sequence: CASSVANLAGDTDTQYF. The CDR3 coding sequence is TGTGCCAGCAGCGTAGCTAATCTAGCGGGGGATACAGATACGCAGTATTTT. V usage is TRBV9 and J usage is TRBJ2-3; TRBD2 matches at 10 bases. Germline V lookup: CDR1 SGDLS, CDR2 YYNGEE. CDR3 size: 17 residues. V shed 0 bases, J shed 3 bases, and the junction held 7 bases outside the gene matches.

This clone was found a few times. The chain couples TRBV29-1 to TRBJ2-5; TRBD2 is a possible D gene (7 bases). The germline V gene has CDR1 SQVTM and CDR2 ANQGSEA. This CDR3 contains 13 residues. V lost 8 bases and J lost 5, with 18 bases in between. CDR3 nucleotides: TGCAGCACTGGAAGGGGGAGGGGGGAGACCCAGTACTTC. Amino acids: CSTGRGRGETQYF.

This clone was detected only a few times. The CDR3 nucleotides are TGTGCCAGCAGCCAGGACAGACACGAGCAGTACTTC. Encoded protein: CASSQDRHEQYF. This rearrangement joins TRBV6-5 to TRBJ2-7; perhaps TRBD1 as D (6 bases). V was clipped by 6 bases and J by 5 bases, with 11 bases between them. The CDR3 has 12 amino acids. Germline V lookup: CDR1 MNHEY, CDR2 SVGAGI.

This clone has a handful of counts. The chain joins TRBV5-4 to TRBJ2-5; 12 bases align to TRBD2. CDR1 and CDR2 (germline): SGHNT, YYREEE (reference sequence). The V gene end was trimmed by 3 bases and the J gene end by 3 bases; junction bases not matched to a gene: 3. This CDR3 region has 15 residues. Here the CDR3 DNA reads TGTGCCAGCAGCTCTCGGACTAGCGGGGAAGAGACCCAGTACTTC. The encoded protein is CASSSRTSGEETQYF.

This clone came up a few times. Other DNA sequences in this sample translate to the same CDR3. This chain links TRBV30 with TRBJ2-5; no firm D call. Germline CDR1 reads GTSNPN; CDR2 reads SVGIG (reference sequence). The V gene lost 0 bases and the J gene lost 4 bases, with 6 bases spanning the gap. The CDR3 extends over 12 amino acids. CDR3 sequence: CAWSVRGETQYF. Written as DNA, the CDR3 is TGTGCCTGGAGTGTACGAGGAGAGACCCAGTACTTC.

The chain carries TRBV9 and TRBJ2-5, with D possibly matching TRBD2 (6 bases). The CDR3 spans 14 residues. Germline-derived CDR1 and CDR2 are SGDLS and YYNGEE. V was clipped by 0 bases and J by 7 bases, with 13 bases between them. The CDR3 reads CASSVAGGVGTQYF. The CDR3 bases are TGTGCCAGCAGCGTAGCGGGCGGGGTAGGGACCCAGTACTTC.

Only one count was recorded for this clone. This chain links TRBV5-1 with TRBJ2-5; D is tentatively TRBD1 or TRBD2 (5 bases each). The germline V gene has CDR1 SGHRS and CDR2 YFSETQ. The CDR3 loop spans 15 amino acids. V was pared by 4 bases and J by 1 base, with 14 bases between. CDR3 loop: CASSRARGPQETQYF. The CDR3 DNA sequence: TGCGCCAGCAGCCGAGCACGGGGACCCCAAGAGACCCAGTACTTC. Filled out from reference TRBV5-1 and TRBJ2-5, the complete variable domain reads KAGVTQTPRYLIKTRGQQVTLSCSPISGHRSVSWYQQTPGQGLQFLFEYFSETQRNKGNFPGRFSGRQFSNSRSEMNVSTLELGDSALYLCASSRARGPQETQYFGPGTRLLVL.

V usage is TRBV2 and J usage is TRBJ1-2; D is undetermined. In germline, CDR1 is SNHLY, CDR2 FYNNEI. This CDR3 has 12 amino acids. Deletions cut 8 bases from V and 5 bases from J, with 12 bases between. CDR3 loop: CASRRTGYGYTF. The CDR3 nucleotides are TGTGCCAGCCGGCGTACGGGGTATGGCTACACCTTC.

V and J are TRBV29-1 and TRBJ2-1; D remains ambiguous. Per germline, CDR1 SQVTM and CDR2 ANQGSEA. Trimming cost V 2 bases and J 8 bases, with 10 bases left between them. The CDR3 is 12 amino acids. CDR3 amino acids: CSVEMTHHEQFF. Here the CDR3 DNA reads TGCAGCGTTGAAATGACCCACCATGAGCAGTTCTTC.

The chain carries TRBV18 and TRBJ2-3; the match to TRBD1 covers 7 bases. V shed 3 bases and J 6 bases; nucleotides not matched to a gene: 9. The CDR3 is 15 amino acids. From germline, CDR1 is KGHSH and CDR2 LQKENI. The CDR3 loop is CASSPGDRVSDTQYF. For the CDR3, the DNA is TGTGCCAGCTCACCGGGGGACAGAGTCAGTGATACGCAGTATTTT.

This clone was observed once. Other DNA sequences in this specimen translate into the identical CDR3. This CDR3 reads CASSVAQGSYEQYF. Written as DNA, the CDR3 is TGTGCCAGCAGCGTAGCACAAGGGTCCTACGAGCAGTACTTC. This sequence joins TRBV9 and TRBJ2-7; D is uncertain. The CDR3 is 14 amino acids. Germline CDR1 and CDR2: SGDLS and YYNGEE. V shed 0 bases and J shed 1 base, with 8 bases lying between them.

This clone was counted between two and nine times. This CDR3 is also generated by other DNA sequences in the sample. This chain's CDR3 is CAWRRPNTEAFF. CDR3 in DNA: TGTGCCTGGAGGCGACCGAACACTGAAGCTTTCTTT. This sequence joins TRBV30 and TRBJ1-1; D is unclear. This CDR3 is 12 amino acids long. Per the germline V gene, CDR1 is GTSNPN and CDR2 is SVGIG (reference sequence). V dropped 3 bases and J dropped 1 base, with 6 bases sitting between them.

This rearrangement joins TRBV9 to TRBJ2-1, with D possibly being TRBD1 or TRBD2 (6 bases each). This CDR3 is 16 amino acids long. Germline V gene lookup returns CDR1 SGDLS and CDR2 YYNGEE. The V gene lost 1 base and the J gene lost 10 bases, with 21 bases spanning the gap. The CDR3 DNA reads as TGTGCCAGCAGCGTAAGTGGGCGAGGGGGGACGTCGGAGCAGTTCTTC. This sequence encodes CASSVSGRGGTSEQFF. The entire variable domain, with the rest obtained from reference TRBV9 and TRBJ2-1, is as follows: DSGVTQTPKHLITATGQRVTLRCSPRSGDLSVYWYQQSLDQGLQFLIQYYNGEERAKGNILERFSAQQFPDLHSELNLSSLELGDSALYFCASSVSGRGGTSEQFFGPGTRLTVL.